This is a list of T cell receptor beta chains from one sample in a study of blood T cell repertoires in COVID-19. Clones were read by immunoSEQ multiplex PCR, and TCRdb kept only the in-frame ones, dropping some. The table has about 220,000 clones, 75% to 85% seen once; the top ten hold 9.7%. Sequencing used peripheral blood. The receptors originated from a man aged 45-65 years with active or convalescent COVID-19. The CDR3 runs from the conserved cysteine through the conserved F or W. Fields, in order: CDR3 DNA, CDR3 protein, V gene, D gene, J gene, clone size. The D gene is left open where the match is weak. Expanded clones get a size class; other rows say once, few or many, or leave the size out.

CDR3nt: TGCGCCAGCAGCCCACGACTAGCGGGGGAGCAGTACTTC
CDR3aa: CASSPRLAGEQYF
v_gene: TRBV5-1
d_gene: TRBD2
j_gene: TRBJ2-7
abundance: few

CDR3nt: TGTGCCAGCAGCTTACTAACAGGCTATGGCTACACCTTC
CDR3aa: CASSLLTGYGYTF
v_gene: TRBV7-9
d_gene: -
j_gene: TRBJ1-2
abundance: -

CDR3nt: TGTGCCAGCAGCTTAGGGACTAGTGGGGACAATGAGCAGTTCTTC
CDR3aa: CASSLGTSGDNEQFF
v_gene: TRBV11-2
d_gene: TRBD2
j_gene: TRBJ2-1
abundance: -

CDR3nt: TGTGCCAGCAGATTCGCCGGGGAGCTGTTTTTT
CDR3aa: CASRFAGELFF
v_gene: TRBV27
d_gene: -
j_gene: TRBJ2-2
abundance: -

CDR3nt: TGTGCCAGTAGTGATGGGACAGGGGGCTTCTACGAGCAGTACTTC
CDR3aa: CASSDGTGGFYEQYF
v_gene: TRBV19
d_gene: TRBD1
j_gene: TRBJ2-7
abundance: -

CDR3nt: TGCAGTGCTAGTTCTGGACAGGGCCTCTGGGGCTACACCTTC
CDR3aa: CSASSGQGLWGYTF
v_gene: TRBV20-1
d_gene: TRBD1
j_gene: TRBJ1-2
abundance: -

CDR3nt: TGTGCCATCAGTGATCCCCCCGACAGGGGGCTTAGAGATACGCAGTATTTT
CDR3aa: CAISDPPDRGLRDTQYF
v_gene: TRBV10-3
d_gene: TRBD1
j_gene: TRBJ2-3
abundance: -

CDR3nt: TGTGCCAGCAGCTCGGAAGCGGATCGCACAGATACGCAGTATTTT
CDR3aa: CASSSEADRTDTQYF
v_gene: TRBV7-2
d_gene: -
j_gene: TRBJ2-3
abundance: -

CDR3nt: TGTGCCAGCAGCTTAGCGGGGACTAGCGGGATGTACGAGCAGTACTTC
CDR3aa: CASSLAGTSGMYEQYF
v_gene: TRBV7-9
d_gene: TRBD2
j_gene: TRBJ2-7
abundance: -

CDR3nt: TGCGCCAGCAGCCAAGAAGGCCCTCCTAGTTCAGATACGCAGTATTTT
CDR3aa: CASSQEGPPSSDTQYF
v_gene: TRBV4-1
d_gene: -
j_gene: TRBJ2-3
abundance: -

CDR3nt: TGTGCCAGCAGCTTAGACGGCGGGTACAATGAGCAGTTCTTC
CDR3aa: CASSLDGGYNEQFF
v_gene: TRBV7-9
d_gene: -
j_gene: TRBJ2-1
abundance: -

CDR3nt: TGTGCCAGCAGTTTACAGGGGGCGAGCAATCAGCCCCAGCATTTT
CDR3aa: CASSLQGASNQPQHF
v_gene: TRBV2
d_gene: TRBD1
j_gene: TRBJ1-5
abundance: -

CDR3nt: TGTGCCAGCAGCGTCCCGGGTGGAGGAAACACCATATATTTT
CDR3aa: CASSVPGGGNTIYF
v_gene: TRBV9
d_gene: -
j_gene: TRBJ1-3
abundance: -

CDR3nt: TGTGCCACCAGTGAATTTCCGGGTTCCTCAACCCCCGGGGAGCTGTTTTTT
CDR3aa: CATSEFPGSSTPGELFF
v_gene: TRBV24-1
d_gene: -
j_gene: TRBJ2-2
abundance: -

CDR3nt: TGTGCCAGCAACCCGACAGGGACCCTATCCTACGAGCAGTACTTC
CDR3aa: CASNPTGTLSYEQYF
v_gene: TRBV2
d_gene: TRBD1
j_gene: TRBJ2-7
abundance: -

CDR3nt: TGTGCCAGCAGCCCCCTGACTCTTCCCCGGGGTCCAGCTTTCTTT
CDR3aa: CASSPLTLPRGPAFF
v_gene: TRBV3-1/TRBV3-2
d_gene: -
j_gene: TRBJ1-1
abundance: -

CDR3nt: TGCAGCGTTCATGGGCAGGATGAAAAACTGTTTTTT
CDR3aa: CSVHGQDEKLFF
v_gene: TRBV29-1
d_gene: -
j_gene: TRBJ1-4
abundance: -

CDR3nt: TGTGCCAGCTCACCACCGGGGCAGACCGGCTACACCTTC
CDR3aa: CASSPPGQTGYTF
v_gene: TRBV18
d_gene: -
j_gene: TRBJ1-2
abundance: -

CDR3nt: TGTGCCAGCAGTTTTCGGGTGGGCGGGGGGCGCACCGGGGAGCTGTTTTTT
CDR3aa: CASSFRVGGGRTGELFF
v_gene: TRBV27
d_gene: TRBD2
j_gene: TRBJ2-2
abundance: -

CDR3nt: TGTGCCAGCTCACCGGGACAGGTTAGCAATCAGCCCCAGCATTTT
CDR3aa: CASSPGQVSNQPQHF
v_gene: TRBV18
d_gene: TRBD1
j_gene: TRBJ1-5
abundance: -

CDR3nt: TGCGCCAGTAAGCGGGGGGGCACGGCCCACACAGATACGCAGTATTTT
CDR3aa: CASKRGGTAHTDTQYF
v_gene: TRBV5-1
d_gene: TRBD2
j_gene: TRBJ2-3
abundance: -

CDR3nt: TGTGCCAGCTGCGGGACAGCCCTTCTACAGCAGTTCTTC
CDR3aa: CASCGTALLQQFF
v_gene: TRBV28
d_gene: -
j_gene: TRBJ2-1
abundance: -

CDR3nt: TGCGCCAGCAGCCAGGATGGGTTCATGGTCACTGAAGCTTTCTTT
CDR3aa: CASSQDGFMVTEAFF
v_gene: TRBV5-1
d_gene: -
j_gene: TRBJ1-1
abundance: -

CDR3nt: TGCAGCGTTGACCCTGGACTTAGTGAGACCCAGTACTTC
CDR3aa: CSVDPGLSETQYF
v_gene: TRBV29-1
d_gene: -
j_gene: TRBJ2-5
abundance: -

CDR3nt: TGCGCCAGCAGCTTTGCGGGGGGGCTGAGCACAGATACGCAGTATTTT
CDR3aa: CASSFAGGLSTDTQYF
v_gene: TRBV5-1
d_gene: TRBD2
j_gene: TRBJ2-3
abundance: -

CDR3nt: TGTGCCAGCAGTTTGACACACGTGTCCAGCTATGGCTACACCTTC
CDR3aa: CASSLTHVSSYGYTF
v_gene: TRBV28
d_gene: -
j_gene: TRBJ1-2
abundance: few

CDR3nt: TGTGCCAGCAGCCGCGGAGGGGAAGCTGGAAACACCATATATTTT
CDR3aa: CASSRGGEAGNTIYF
v_gene: TRBV6-2/TRBV6-3
d_gene: -
j_gene: TRBJ1-3
abundance: few

CDR3nt: TGTGCCAGAAGCGGGGACAGAATCTACAACACCGGGGAGCTGTTTTTT
CDR3aa: CARSGDRIYNTGELFF
v_gene: TRBV5-3
d_gene: TRBD1
j_gene: TRBJ2-2
abundance: -

CDR3nt: TGTGCCAGCAGCTTGGGGGGCCCTTCTTACGAGCAGTACTTC
CDR3aa: CASSLGGPSYEQYF
v_gene: TRBV5-5
d_gene: -
j_gene: TRBJ2-7
abundance: -

CDR3nt: TGTGCCAGCAGCCCGAGGGGGCCAGGCTGGGATGAGCAGTTCTTC
CDR3aa: CASSPRGPGWDEQFF
v_gene: TRBV5-6
d_gene: TRBD1
j_gene: TRBJ2-1
abundance: -

CDR3nt: TGCGCCAGCAGCCAAGCAGGGTTTCGGGCAGAAGAGACCCAGTACTTC
CDR3aa: CASSQAGFRAEETQYF
v_gene: TRBV4-1
d_gene: -
j_gene: TRBJ2-5
abundance: -

CDR3nt: TGTGCCAGCACCAGGGGGATGGACACCGGGGAGCTGTTTTTT
CDR3aa: CASTRGMDTGELFF
v_gene: TRBV7-3
d_gene: TRBD1
j_gene: TRBJ2-2
abundance: -

CDR3nt: TGCGCCAGCAGCTTGGTCGCGGTCTACAATGAGCAGTTCTTC
CDR3aa: CASSLVAVYNEQFF
v_gene: TRBV5-1
d_gene: -
j_gene: TRBJ2-1
abundance: -

CDR3nt: TGTGCCAGCAGCCTAAGGTGGGGGGAAAATTCACCCCTCCACTTT
CDR3aa: CASSLRWGENSPLHF
v_gene: TRBV2
d_gene: -
j_gene: TRBJ1-6
abundance: -

CDR3nt: TGTGCCAGCAGTGTGGGCACTAGTCCGACCCTATACAATGAGCAGTTCTTC
CDR3aa: CASSVGTSPTLYNEQFF
v_gene: TRBV2
d_gene: -
j_gene: TRBJ2-1
abundance: -

CDR3nt: TGTGCCAGCAGCTTGGGGCAGGGGGCTTTGTCCGGGGAGCTGTTTTTT
CDR3aa: CASSLGQGALSGELFF
v_gene: TRBV5-5
d_gene: TRBD1
j_gene: TRBJ2-2
abundance: once

CDR3nt: TGTGCCAGCAGATCCACAAGAATGGACCAAGAGACCCAGTACTTC
CDR3aa: CASRSTRMDQETQYF
v_gene: TRBV2
d_gene: -
j_gene: TRBJ2-5
abundance: -

CDR3nt: TGCGCCAGCAGCCAAGAGTGGCATGCAGCCTACGAGCAGTACTTC
CDR3aa: CASSQEWHAAYEQYF
v_gene: TRBV4-1
d_gene: -
j_gene: TRBJ2-7
abundance: -

CDR3nt: TGTGCCAGCAGCATAAGGACAGGGGGAGTAGATACGCAGTATTTT
CDR3aa: CASSIRTGGVDTQYF
v_gene: TRBV11-2
d_gene: TRBD1
j_gene: TRBJ2-3
abundance: -

CDR3nt: TGTGCCAGCAGTCCGACTAGCGGAGAGACCCAGTACTTC
CDR3aa: CASSPTSGETQYF
v_gene: TRBV12-3/TRBV12-4
d_gene: TRBD2
j_gene: TRBJ2-5
abundance: -

CDR3nt: TGTGCCAGCAGCCGACATACAGGGGGTAATAACTATGGCTACACCTTC
CDR3aa: CASSRHTGGNNYGYTF
v_gene: TRBV5-4
d_gene: TRBD1
j_gene: TRBJ1-2
abundance: -

CDR3nt: TGTGCCAGCAGTCTAGACCTAGGCTACACCTTC
CDR3aa: CASSLDLGYTF
v_gene: TRBV2
d_gene: -
j_gene: TRBJ1-2
abundance: -

CDR3nt: TGCGCCAGCAGCTCCACAGGGGGCGCGGATACGCAGTATTTT
CDR3aa: CASSSTGGADTQYF
v_gene: TRBV5-1
d_gene: TRBD1
j_gene: TRBJ2-3
abundance: -

CDR3nt: TGTGCCAGCAGCCAAGATCAGGAGAGGGGGAAGTTCTTC
CDR3aa: CASSQDQERGKFF
v_gene: TRBV4-2
d_gene: -
j_gene: TRBJ2-1
abundance: -

CDR3nt: TGCGCCAGCCGGTCGACAGGGGCCTACGAGCAGTACTTC
CDR3aa: CASRSTGAYEQYF
v_gene: TRBV5-1
d_gene: TRBD1
j_gene: TRBJ2-7
abundance: few

CDR3nt: TGTGCCTGGAGTAACCGGGACAGACGCAATCAGCCCCAGCATTTT
CDR3aa: CAWSNRDRRNQPQHF
v_gene: TRBV30
d_gene: TRBD1
j_gene: TRBJ1-5
abundance: few

CDR3nt: TGTGCCAGCAGCTTAGGAAGGACAGGGTGGGACACCGGGGAGCTGTTTTTT
CDR3aa: CASSLGRTGWDTGELFF
v_gene: TRBV7-8
d_gene: TRBD1
j_gene: TRBJ2-2
abundance: -